Listed below are T cell receptor beta chains from one sample, sequenced in a study of blood T cell repertoires in COVID-19. Sequenced by immunoSEQ multiplex PCR; TCRdb stores in-frame clones only, minus some. In the table there are roughly 250,000 clones, about 89% of which are singletons. Input material: PBMCs or T cells enriched from blood (not recorded which). These receptors came from a woman aged 18-29 years who had recovered from COVID-19. CDR3s include the opening cysteine and the closing phenylalanine or tryptophan. D genes are given only for firm matches. Size values are once, few and many counts, or a class for expanded clones, and some rows have none.

j_call cdr3_length v_call d_call clone_size cdr3_nt cdr3_aa
TRBJ2-5 15 TRBV27 TRBD2 NA TGTGCCAGCAGTTTACTAGCGGGAGCGCTAAAGACCCAGTACTTC CASSLLAGALKTQYF
TRBJ2-1 17 TRBV21-1 NA NA TGTGCCAGCAGCAAAGCGGTGACTAGCGGGAGAAGTAATGAGCAGTTCTTC CASSKAVTSGRSNEQFF
TRBJ2-3 13 TRBV4-2 NA NA TGTGCCAGCAGCCAAGATCGGGGAGATACGCAGTATTTT CASSQDRGDTQYF
TRBJ2-1 15 TRBV11-3 TRBD1 NA TGTGCCAGCAGGCCCCGGGACAGGGTGGGCTATGAGCAGTTCTTC CASRPRDRVGYEQFF
TRBJ1-1 13 TRBV5-4 NA NA TGTGCCAGCAGCTTGGACAGCTTCACTGAAGCTTTCTTT CASSLDSFTEAFF
TRBJ2-7 14 TRBV5-1 NA NA TGCGCCAGCAGCTTGCGCGGGTTAACCTACGAGCAGTACTTC CASSLRGLTYEQYF
TRBJ1-1 13 TRBV5-1 NA NA TGCGCCAGCAGCACGGAGAGGAACACTGAAGCTTTCTTT CASSTERNTEAFF
TRBJ2-6 16 TRBV9 NA NA TGTGCCAGCGGGCCAGGGGCCCCCTCTGGGGCCAACGTCCTGACTTTC CASGPGAPSGANVLTF
TRBJ1-2 18 TRBV5-4 NA NA TGTGCCAGCAGCTTTGGAGCTGTTCTGGCTAAGGCGGACTATGGCTACACCTTC CASSFGAVLAKADYGYTF
TRBJ2-7 13 TRBV7-2 TRBD1 few TGTGCCAGCAGCATGGACAGGCTCTACGAGCAGTACTTC CASSMDRLYEQYF
TRBJ1-4 15 TRBV10-3 NA NA TGTGCCATCAGTGAGTCGCGTGGAACTAATGAAAAACTGTTTTTT CAISESRGTNEKLFF
TRBJ1-1 15 TRBV7-2 NA once TGTGCCAGCAGCTTAGTATCCGGGGGAATCACTGAAGCTTTCTTT CASSLVSGGITEAFF
TRBJ2-5 14 TRBV5-4 TRBD1 NA TGTGCCAGCAGCCCAAGGACAGGGAGGGAGACCCAGTACTTC CASSPRTGRETQYF
TRBJ1-3 14 TRBV6-5 TRBD1 NA TGTGCCATTAGGACAGGGGAGTCCGGAAACACCATATATTTT CAIRTGESGNTIYF
TRBJ2-7 15 TRBV6-5 NA NA TGTGCCAGCAATTGGGGAGAAGGTGGTAGCTACGAGCAGTACTTC CASNWGEGGSYEQYF
TRBJ1-1 17 TRBV5-1 NA NA TGCGCCAGCAGCTTGTTGGGTCAGGGCGGGAGCAACACTGAAGCTTTCTTT CASSLLGQGGSNTEAFF
TRBJ2-1 14 TRBV2 TRBD2 NA TGTGCCAGCAGCCTTACTAGCGGGAGGAGTGAGCAGTTCTTC CASSLTSGRSEQFF
TRBJ1-5 15 TRBV5-8 TRBD1 NA TGTGCCAGCAGCTTCAGGGACAGGGCAGCTCAGCCCCAGCATTTT CASSFRDRAAQPQHF